This T cell receptor (beta chain) derives from a study of blood T cells in healthy people across ages. Study results and caveats: Long-lived and aged donors differed, with more naive CD4+ cells and higher diversity in the long-lived. Diversity of TCR beta per million T cells declined in a roughly linear way with age.

The CDR3 length is 12 residues. The V gene's germline CDR1 is SQVTM and CDR2 ANQGSEA. V shed 5 bases and J 15 bases; nucleotides not matched to a gene: 11. The use of a sample-barcoded 5' primer and a J-beta primer mix characterized a second PCR of about 7 to 12 cycles. Each cDNA molecule received a tag from a template-switch adaptor that had 12 random nucleotides. Every sample produced at least 2.5 million CDR3-containing paired-end reads. One entry per CDR3 protein, called by TCRdb with MiXCR from the 5' RACE reads. The sample lists about 1 million distinct CDR3 sequences, 45% occurring once. Notes on this clonotype: Its antigen is unknown.

The origin of this receptor is a woman aged 55-75 years in good health. V gene TRBV29-1 combines with J gene TRBJ2-1; 9 nucleotides align to TRBD2. Sequenced: blood. In DNA form, the CDR3 reads TGCAGCGTTTATGAGCGGGGGGCGGGTCCGTTCTTC. It yields the protein CSVYERGAGPFF.